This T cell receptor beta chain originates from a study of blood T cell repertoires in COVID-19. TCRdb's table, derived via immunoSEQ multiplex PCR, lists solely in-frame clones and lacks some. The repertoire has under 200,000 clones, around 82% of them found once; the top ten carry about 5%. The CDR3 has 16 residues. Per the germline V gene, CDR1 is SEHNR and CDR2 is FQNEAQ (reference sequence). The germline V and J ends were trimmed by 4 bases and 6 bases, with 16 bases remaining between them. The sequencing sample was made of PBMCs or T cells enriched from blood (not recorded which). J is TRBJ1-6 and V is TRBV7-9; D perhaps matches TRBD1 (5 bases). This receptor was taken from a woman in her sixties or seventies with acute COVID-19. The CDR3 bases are TGTGCCAGCAGCTGGGGGGGAATAGGCTCTAATTCACCCCTCCACTTT. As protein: CASSWGGIGSNSPLHF.